Here is one T cell receptor (beta chain) with its context. How the authors handled the data: It was from reference gene primer amplification that nucleated cell counts were estimated. Profiling relied on immunoSEQ multiplex PCR, and the TCRdb table lists in-frame clones only, not all of them. V, J and clone size are those of that table, while D and trimming were read from the DNA. The data contain roughly 120,000 clones, roughly 83% of them singletons. This CDR3 has 15 amino acids. Germline trimming cut 4 bases from V and 4 bases from J; bases unmatched to any gene: 4. Germline V lookup: CDR1 SGHRS, CDR2 YFSETQ. These data come from a study of blood T cell repertoires in COVID-19. Study summary: The United States, Italy and Spain supplied acute and convalescent COVID-19 samples. T cells, B-cell-depleted T cells, or PBMCs supplied cDNA or gDNA.

This clonotype was obtained from a woman of 80 years or more with acute or convalescent COVID-19. This rearrangement joins TRBV5-1 to TRBJ1-3; 11 nucleotides line up with TRBD1. The source material was peripheral blood. This CDR3 is CASSLGTGGGNTIYF. As DNA, the CDR3 is TGCGCCAGCAGCCTCGGGACAGGGGGAGGAAACACCATATATTTT.